Given below is one TCR beta chain in context. Its antigen remains unknown. The sample is drawn from a study of shared clonotypes between healthy human individuals. Study as a whole: Per donor, three plates held CD4 naive cells, three held CD4 memory, two held CD8 naive and one held CD8 memory.

Sequenced by immunoSEQ multiplex PCR; TCRdb stores in-frame clones only, minus some. The sample contains 2.5 million or so clones, around nine tenths of which appear only once. Memory CD4+ cells were the fraction left after CD45RA+ naive selection. Findings and caveats of the study: Non-shared clonotypes showed lower generation probabilities than clonotypes common to all four donors.

CDR1 is SGHRS and CDR2 is YFSETQ in the germline V gene. V lost 1 base, J lost 7 bases, and 13 bases stayed unmatched. The CDR3 extends over 16 amino acids. Sequencing was done on a sample of naive CD4+ T cells sorted from blood. Subset indicated: CD45RA+ positively selected. The receptor was isolated from a man aged 18 to 30 in good health. The V gene is TRBV5-1, the J gene TRBJ2-5; 7 bases line up with TRBD2. The CDR3 DNA reads TGCGCCAGCAGCTTGTCACAGAGCGGGACCCCAGGGACCCAGTACTTC. Protein: CASSLSQSGTPGTQYF.